The rows below give T cell receptor beta chains drawn from one sample of a study of blood T cell repertoires in COVID-19. TCRdb's copy holds only in-frame clones and misses some; the assay was immunoSEQ multiplex PCR. Here the sample spans 270,000 or so clones, 70% to 90% being singletons. What was sequenced was peripheral blood. Every receptor here comes from a woman aged 25 to 45 with COVID-19, enrolled during active disease. Both conserved end residues are part of each CDR3. Fields, in order: V gene, D gene, J gene, clone size, CDR3 DNA, CDR3 protein. The D gene is left open where the match is weak. The listing skips clone size in some rows; elsewhere it reads once, few, many or a size class.

>TRBV28|TRBD1|TRBJ1-2|NA
TGTGCCAGCAGTTTCGGGGACAGCGAGTTTTATGGCTACACCTTC
CASSFGDSEFYGYTF
>TRBV5-1|TRBD1|TRBJ2-7|NA
TGCGCCAGCAGCCTGACAGGGATTACCTACGAGCAGTACTTC
CASSLTGITYEQYF
>TRBV4-1|TRBD1|TRBJ1-2|few
TGCGCCAGCAGCCTTGCCAGGACAGGGGATGGCTACACCTTC
CASSLARTGDGYTF
>TRBV5-1|NA|TRBJ2-2|NA
TGCGCCAGCAGCTTTACCACAGGGCAGGGTCGCAGGGAGCTGTTTTTT
CASSFTTGQGRRELFF
>TRBV5-4|NA|TRBJ2-7|NA
TGTGCCAGCAGCGGCCTCTCCTACGAGCAGTACTTC
CASSGLSYEQYF
>TRBV3-1/TRBV3-2|TRBD1|TRBJ1-2|NA
TGTGCCAGCAGCCACCCCTCAGGGGGCGATTACCTTTATGGCTACACCTTC
CASSHPSGGDYLYGYTF
>TRBV29-1|NA|TRBJ2-7|NA
TGCAGCGTTGAAAATGGTCAGTCCTACGAGCAGTACTTC
CSVENGQSYEQYF
>TRBV28|TRBD1|TRBJ1-5|NA
TGTGCCAGCAGTTCCGACAGGGGGTATCCTAGCAATCAGCCCCAGCATTTT
CASSSDRGYPSNQPQHF
>TRBV5-1|TRBD1|TRBJ1-1|many
TGCGCCAGCAGCCCTTTCCGGACAGGGGAGGGAACTGAAGCTTTCTTT
CASSPFRTGEGTEAFF
>TRBV5-1|TRBD2|TRBJ2-5|NA
TGCGCCAGCAGCTCGGGACTAGCTGGTGAGACCCAGTACTTC
CASSSGLAGETQYF
>TRBV10-3|TRBD1|TRBJ2-5|NA
TGTGCCATCAGTGGGGACAGAACAGGAGAGACCCAGTACTTC
CAISGDRTGETQYF
>TRBV11-3|TRBD2|TRBJ2-1|once
TGTGCCAGCAGCTTATTAGCGGGGGGCCCCTACAATGAGCAGTTCTTC
CASSLLAGGPYNEQFF
>TRBV30|NA|TRBJ1-1|NA
TGTGCCTGGAGCGTCTCGACAGCCGGTGAAGCTTTCTTT
CAWSVSTAGEAFF
>TRBV15|TRBD1|TRBJ2-1|NA
TGTGCCACCAGCAGAGATTCTATCGGTGCAGAGGACAGGGGTAACTACAATGAGCAGTTCTTC
CATSRDSIGAEDRGNYNEQFF
>TRBV7-9|TRBD1|TRBJ2-7|once
TGTGCCAGCAGCTTAGAGGGGGCAGAGGAGCAGTACTTC
CASSLEGAEEQYF
>TRBV19|NA|TRBJ1-1|NA
TGTGCCAGTTCCATTCCGAGCACTGAAGCTTTCTTT
CASSIPSTEAFF
>TRBV11-2|NA|TRBJ2-5|NA
TGTGCCAGCAGAGAGCTCCAAGAGACCCAGTACTTC
CASRELQETQYF
>TRBV7-9|TRBD1|TRBJ1-6|NA
TGTGCCAGCAGCCCCGTGGGACAGTTAAATTCACCCCTCCACTTT
CASSPVGQLNSPLHF
>TRBV29-1|NA|TRBJ1-1|NA
TGCAGCGTTGACGGGGGGACTGAAGCTTTCTTT
CSVDGGTEAFF
>TRBV3-1/TRBV3-2|NA|TRBJ2-7|NA
TGTGCCAGCAGCCAAGAGGGAGAGGGGGTCCTAGGACACGAGCAGTACTTC
CASSQEGEGVLGHEQYF
>TRBV6-5|NA|TRBJ2-5|NA
TGTGCCAGCAGTTACAACATGGGGGCTCTCCAAGAGACCCAGTACTTC
CASSYNMGALQETQYF
>TRBV13|NA|TRBJ1-1|NA
TGTGCCAGCAGCCCGGACATGTCGAGAGCTTTCTTT
CASSPDMSRAFF